The text below deals with one T cell receptor beta chain. Sequenced by immunoSEQ multiplex PCR; TCRdb stores in-frame clones only, minus some. The table lists under 450,000 clones, around nine tenths of them singletons. There are 11 residues in the CDR3. Germline V gene lookup returns CDR1 LGHDT and CDR2 YNNKEL (reference sequence). V lost 0 bases and J lost 5, with 2 bases in between. This specimen belongs to a study of control samples from healthy donors and cancer patients. The receptor comes from a man between 40 and 49 years old with head and neck cancer. Sample: PBMCs. The chain joins TRBV3-1 (or the pseudogene TRBV3-2) to TRBJ2-7; D gene uncertain. CDR3 region: CASSQEHEQYF. DNA for the CDR3: TGTGCCAGCAGCCAAGAACACGAGCAGTACTTC.